These 16 T cell receptor beta chains were all obtained from the same sample, sequenced in a study of blood T cell repertoires in COVID-19. Assay: immunoSEQ multiplex PCR; the TCRdb copy retains only in-frame clones and omits some. Of 160,000 or so clones in the sample, about 91% are singletons; the top ten hold around 4%. The sequenced sample consisted of peripheral blood. These receptors came from a woman aged 55-69 years who had recovered from COVID-19.

This chain uses TRBV5-1 with TRBJ2-7, with D maybe TRBD1 (6 bases). CDR3 length: 16 residues. The germline V gene has CDR1 SGHRS and CDR2 YFSETQ. Trimming cost V 6 bases and J 0 bases, with 19 bases left between them. The CDR3 sequence: CASTASKGQTSYEQYF. The CDR3, as DNA: TGCGCCAGCACCGCCTCCAAAGGACAGACCTCCTACGAGCAGTACTTC.

The chain is built from TRBV7-2 and TRBJ1-1; 8 bases are a match to TRBD1. Germline V gene lookup returns CDR1 SGHTA and CDR2 FQGNSA. This CDR3 spans 15 amino acids. Trimming took 4 bases from V and 3 from J; bases not matched to a gene: 7. The CDR3 here is CASSSVQDRDTEAFF. The CDR3 DNA is TGTGCCAGCAGCTCCGTCCAGGACAGGGACACTGAAGCTTTCTTT.

The V gene is TRBV5-1, the J gene TRBJ1-2, with 10 nucleotides matching TRBD1. This CDR3 has 16 amino acids. With V trimmed by 1 base and J by 8 bases, 11 bases remained unmatched. Looked up from germline, CDR1 is SGHRS and CDR2 is YFSETQ. CDR3 amino acids: CASSLFRDRGSGGYTF. The CDR3 nucleotides read TGCGCCAGCAGCTTGTTCCGGGACAGGGGCTCCGGGGGCTACACCTTC.

The V and J genes are TRBV19 and TRBJ1-1; the D gene is possibly TRBD1 (5 bases). The V end was cut by 1 base, the J end by 6 bases, with 9 bases between. This CDR3 contains 13 residues. Germline V gives CDR1 LNHDA, CDR2 SQIVND (reference sequence). CDR3 sequence reads: CASSIVQGPEAFF. CDR3 sequence (DNA): TGTGCCAGTAGTATAGTCCAGGGTCCTGAAGCTTTCTTT.

There are a few counts of this clone. V is TRBV11-1 and J is TRBJ1-1; 8 bases map to TRBD1. J was trimmed by 2 bases and V by 4 bases; bases with no gene match: 3. The CDR3 is 14 residues long. Germline CDR1 is SGHAT and CDR2 is FQDESV (reference sequence). The CDR3 nucleotides are TGTGCCAGCAGCTGGGGACAGGCCAACACTGAAGCTTTCTTT. It specifies CASSWGQANTEAFF.

V gene TRBV28 combines with J gene TRBJ1-2; possibly TRBD1 for D (5 bases). Germline V gene lookup returns CDR1 MDHEN and CDR2 SYDVKM. Trimming removed 6 bases from V and 3 bases from J, with 14 bases in between. This CDR3 is 14 amino acids long. The CDR3 here is CASSPEGRDYGYTF. The CDR3 DNA sequence: TGTGCCAGCAGCCCCGAGGGGAGGGACTATGGCTACACCTTC.

J is TRBJ1-1 and V is TRBV30; no definite D call. The CDR3 contains 14 residues. CDR1 and CDR2 (germline): GTSNPN, SVGIG (reference sequence). V lost 4 bases, J lost 0 bases, and 12 bases lay in between. CDR3 nucleotides: TGTGCCTGGACCGCGGCCTTACTGAACACTGAAGCTTTCTTT. Protein product: CAWTAALLNTEAFF.

This chain uses TRBV7-9 with TRBJ1-2; D is perhaps TRBD1 (5 bases). V was cut by 4 bases and J by 7 bases, with 7 bases left in between. Germline V gene sequence: CDR1 SEHNR, CDR2 FQNEAQ (reference sequence). CDR3 length equals 11 residues. The CDR3 DNA reads as TGTGCCAGCAGCTCAGGGTCTGGCTACACCTTC. This codes for CASSSGSGYTF.

The V call is TRBV11-3, the J call TRBJ2-3; 11 positions match TRBD1. The trim removed 1 base at V and 4 bases at J, leaving 4 bases unmatched. Germline-derived CDR1 and CDR2 are SGHNT and YENEEA. The CDR3 contains 16 residues. The CDR3, as DNA: TGTGCCAGCAGCTTAGGGGGGACAGGGGGAGCAGATACGCAGTATTTT. This gives the protein CASSLGGTGGADTQYF.

The CDR3: CASSSASGGAEQFF. The CDR3 DNA sequence: TGTGCCAGCTCATCGGCTAGCGGGGGAGCTGAGCAGTTCTTC. V gene TRBV18 combines with J gene TRBJ2-1, with 10 bases that match TRBD2. Per germline, CDR1 KGHSH and CDR2 LQKENI. This CDR3 is 14 amino acids long. Trimming took 5 bases from V and 9 from J; bases not matched to a gene: 7.

CDR3 residues: CASSPDRETQYF. CDR3 bases: TGTGCCAGCAGCCCTGACAGAGAAACGCAGTATTTT. V is TRBV7-3 and J is TRBJ2-3; TRBD1 might be the D (5 bases). Germline V gives CDR1 SGHTA, CDR2 FQGTGA. V was shortened by 5 bases and J by 9 bases, with 12 bases between the two germline ends. The CDR3 totals 12 residues.

The chain employs TRBV11-2 and TRBJ2-5; possible D gene TRBD2, 7 bases. The CDR3 is made up of 15 amino acids. Deletions cut 5 bases from V and 5 bases from J, with 18 bases between. Germline V lookup: CDR1 SGHAT, CDR2 FQNNGV. As DNA, the CDR3 is TGTGCCAGCAGCCCCAATAGGGGGGGCGGTGAGACCCAGTACTTC. It codes for CASSPNRGGGETQYF.

The table lists this clone with a few counts. CDR3 amino acids: CASSTGLEKYTEAFF. The DNA of the CDR3 is TGTGCCAGCAGCACCGGCCTGGAGAAGTACACTGAAGCTTTCTTT. The rearrangement joins TRBV7-6 to TRBJ1-1; D call uncertain. Per the germline V gene, CDR1 is SGHVS and CDR2 is FNYEAQ. The CDR3 runs to 15 residues. V gave up 5 bases and J gave up 3 bases, with 16 bases separating them.

This sequence joins TRBV5-1 and TRBJ2-5; 8 positions match TRBD2. Trimming cost V 6 bases and J 3 bases; bases outside gene matches: 7. From germline, CDR1 is SGHRS and CDR2 YFSETQ. This CDR3 contains 14 residues. CDR3 in amino acids: CASMSGGPEETQYF. In DNA, the CDR3 is TGCGCCAGCATGAGCGGGGGACCCGAAGAGACCCAGTACTTC.

This clone has a single count. The genes are TRBV19 and TRBJ1-2, with 7 positions matching TRBD1. The CDR3 length is 15 residues. CDR1 is LNHDA and CDR2 is SQIVND in the germline V gene (reference sequence). Trimming removed 6 bases from V and 2 bases from J; junction bases left unmatched: 9. The CDR3 sequence: CASSTAGTVNYGYTF. Written as DNA, the CDR3 is TGTGCCAGTAGCACCGCCGGGACAGTGAACTATGGCTACACCTTC.

This rearrangement joins TRBV6-1 to TRBJ1-5; D possibly corresponds to TRBD1 (5 bases). From germline, CDR1 is MNHNS and CDR2 SASEGT. V lost 2 bases and J 2 bases, leaving 13 bases between the germline ends. The CDR3 is 16 amino acids. In DNA form, the CDR3 reads TGTGCCAGCAGTGAAACACATGGACATGGCAATCAGCCCCAGCATTTT. Translating gives CASSETHGHGNQPQHF.